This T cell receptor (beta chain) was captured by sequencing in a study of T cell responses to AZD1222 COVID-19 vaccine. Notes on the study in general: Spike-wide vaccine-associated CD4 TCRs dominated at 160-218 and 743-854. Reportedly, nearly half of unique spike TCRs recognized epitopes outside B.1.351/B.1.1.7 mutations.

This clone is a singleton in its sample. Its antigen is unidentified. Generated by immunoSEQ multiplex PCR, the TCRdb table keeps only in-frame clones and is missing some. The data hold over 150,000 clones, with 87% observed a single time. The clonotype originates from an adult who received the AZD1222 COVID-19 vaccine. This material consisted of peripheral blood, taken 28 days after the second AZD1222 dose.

The CDR3 DNA is TGTGCCAGCTGCTCTGCTGGGGATCAGCCCCAGCATTTT. This sequence encodes CASCSAGDQPQHF. This chain links TRBV18 with TRBJ1-5; D gene unclear. The V and J ends lost 7 bases and 5 bases respectively, with 12 bases between them. The CDR3 has 13 residues. The germline CDR1 and CDR2 sequences are KGHSH and LQKENI.